These 2 T cell receptor beta chains were sequenced from one sample in a study of blood T cells in healthy people across ages (dated by TCRdb to about 2015). The library was built by means of 5' RACE. The run used an Illumina HiSeq 2500. A second PCR of roughly 6 to 12 cycles was performed with a sample-barcoded 5' primer and a J-beta primer mix. TCRdb itself trimmed the public reads at Q25 with fastp, ran MiXCR and retained productive beta chains. Rows matching on CDR3 protein sequence are summarized as one entry with the most common DNA and genes. The sample records some 1.5 million distinct CDR3 sequences, roughly 43% of which are singletons. The ten largest clones represent about 4% of the sample. Sequences were obtained from blood. Receptor source: a woman under 30 in good health.

The chain joins TRBV20-1 to TRBJ1-2; 7 nucleotides match TRBD1. Trimming at V came to 0 bases and at J to 4 bases, leaving 5 bases not matched to a gene. Germline V CDR1 and CDR2: DFQATT, SNEGSKA (reference sequence). This CDR3 contains 14 residues. In DNA form, the CDR3 reads TGCAGTGCTAGAGAGGGGACAGCATTCTATGGCTACACCTTC. Translated, it gives CSAREGTAFYGYTF.

The chain uses TRBV10-3 and TRBJ2-3, with D perhaps matching TRBD1 (6 bases). V was clipped by 6 bases and J by 0 bases, with 13 bases between them. The CDR3 spans 15 residues. CDR1 and CDR2 (germline): ENHRY, SYGVKD. CDR3 DNA sequence: TGTGCCATCAGCGCTGGGACACTTAGCACAGATACGCAGTATTTT. Its translation: CAISAGTLSTDTQYF.